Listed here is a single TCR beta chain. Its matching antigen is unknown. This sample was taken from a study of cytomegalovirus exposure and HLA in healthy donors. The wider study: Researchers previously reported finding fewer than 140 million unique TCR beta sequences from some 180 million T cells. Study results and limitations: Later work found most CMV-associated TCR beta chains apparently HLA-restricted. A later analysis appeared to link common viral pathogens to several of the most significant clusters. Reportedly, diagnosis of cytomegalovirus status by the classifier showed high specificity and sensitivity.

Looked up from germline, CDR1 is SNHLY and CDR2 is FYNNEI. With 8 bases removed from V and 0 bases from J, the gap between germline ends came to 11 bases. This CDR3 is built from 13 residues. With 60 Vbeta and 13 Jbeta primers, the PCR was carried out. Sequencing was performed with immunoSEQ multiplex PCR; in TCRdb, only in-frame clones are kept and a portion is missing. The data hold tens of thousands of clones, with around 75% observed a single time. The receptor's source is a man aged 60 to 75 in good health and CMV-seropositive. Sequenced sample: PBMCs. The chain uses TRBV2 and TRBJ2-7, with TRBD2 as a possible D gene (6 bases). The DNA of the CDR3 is TGTGCCAGCGCGAAGCGGGCCTCCTACGAGCAGTACTTC. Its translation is CASAKRASYEQYF.